These 30 T cell receptor beta chains share one sample of origin, sequenced in a study of cytomegalovirus exposure and HLA in healthy donors. PCR primers comprised 60 Vbeta and 13 Jbeta primers. Assay: immunoSEQ multiplex PCR; the TCRdb copy retains only in-frame clones and omits some. The profile shows 150,000 to 200,000 clones, 70% to 90% of them singletons. What was sequenced was PBMCs. Receptor source: a woman aged 18-29 years in good health and CMV-seronegative.

V is TRBV5-6 and J is TRBJ2-7; the match to TRBD1 covers 8 bases. Trimming removed 0 bases from V and 2 bases from J; junction bases left unmatched: 10. Germline V gene data show CDR1 as SGHDT and CDR2 as YYEEEE. The CDR3 spans 17 residues. CDR3 in amino acids: CASSLEGTGFIAYEQYF. In DNA, the CDR3 is TGTGCCAGCAGCTTGGAGGGGACAGGATTTATTGCCTACGAGCAGTACTTC.

The chain is built from TRBV7-9 and TRBJ2-5; D is undetermined. CDR1 is SEHNR, CDR2 FQNEAQ, per germline (reference sequence). V was cut by 1 base and J by 4 bases, with 13 bases left in between. The CDR3 contains 15 residues. The CDR3 DNA sequence: TGTGCCAGCAGCTTAGGGTTTCTAGATGGAGAGACCCAGTACTTC. This codes for CASSLGFLDGETQYF.

V is TRBV6-1 and J is TRBJ1-5, with D hard to call. Germline assignment: CDR1 MNHNS and CDR2 SASEGT. V was trimmed by 2 bases and J by 6 bases, leaving 17 bases between them. CDR3 length equals 16 residues. The chain's CDR3 is CASSESVKERSQPQHF. CDR3 in DNA: TGTGCCAGCAGTGAAAGCGTCAAAGAACGAAGTCAGCCCCAGCATTTT.

This clone was observed a handful of times. The chain couples TRBV30 to TRBJ2-7, with TRBD2 as a possible D gene (5 bases). This CDR3 comprises 12 residues. Per germline, CDR1 GTSNPN and CDR2 SVGIG (reference sequence). With 8 bases removed from V and 0 bases from J, the gap between germline ends came to 11 bases. The CDR3 DNA sequence: TGTGCCGTCCGGGATTCCTCCTACGAGCAGTACTTC. Translating it yields CAVRDSSYEQYF.

The V and J genes are TRBV13 and TRBJ2-3, with 15 bases aligning to TRBD2. The V segment lost 2 bases and the J segment 3 bases; nucleotides outside the gene matches: 6. The CDR3 has 18 amino acids. CDR1 and CDR2 from the germline V gene are PRHDT and FYEKMQ (reference sequence). CDR3 nucleotide sequence: TGTGCCAGCAGCTTACACGGGACTAGCGGGGGGAAGACAGATACGCAGTATTTT. This translates into CASSLHGTSGGKTDTQYF.

The chain recombines TRBV9 with TRBJ2-5; a possible D gene is TRBD2 (6 bases). V was clipped by 4 bases and J by 3 bases, with 10 bases between them. Germline V gene sequence: CDR1 SGDLS, CDR2 YYNGEE. The CDR3 contains 13 residues. CDR3 coding DNA: TGTGCCAGCAGCCGGGGGTCGGAAGAGACCCAGTACTTC. Translating gives CASSRGSEETQYF.

The rearrangement uses TRBV19 and TRBJ2-5; tentatively, D is TRBD2 (6 bases). The CDR3 runs 14 residues. Trimming left V 1 base short and J 5 bases short, with 11 bases between. Looked up from germline, CDR1 is LNHDA and CDR2 is SQIVND (reference sequence). CDR3 region: CASSIAGVRETQYF. As DNA, the CDR3 is TGTGCCAGTAGTATAGCGGGGGTACGGGAGACCCAGTACTTC.

The chain combines TRBV6-1 with TRBJ2-7; D call uncertain. Germline-derived CDR1 and CDR2 are MNHNS and SASEGT. Trimming took 7 bases from V and 4 from J, leaving 11 bases between them. The CDR3 contains 12 residues. The CDR3 coding sequence is TGTGCCAGCACCGTAACGGAGTACGAGCAGTACTTC. Amino acid sequence: CASTVTEYEQYF.

This chain joins TRBV4-3 and TRBJ2-1, with 7 positions matching TRBD1. The V gene's germline CDR1 is LGHNA and CDR2 YSLEER. The CDR3 runs to 15 residues. V trimming: 4 bases; J trimming: 3 bases; junction bases outside the gene matches: 6. The CDR3 region has the DNA TGCGCCAGCAGCCCCACGGGACAGTTCTACAATGAGCAGTTCTTC. It encodes CASSPTGQFYNEQFF.

The chain combines TRBV19 with TRBJ1-5, with D possibly matching TRBD1 (6 bases). V dropped 5 bases and J dropped 3 bases, with 14 bases sitting between them. The CDR3 is 15 amino acids. Germline V gene lookup returns CDR1 LNHDA and CDR2 SQIVND (reference sequence). The CDR3 spells CASSQADRYNQPQHF. For the CDR3, the DNA is TGTGCCAGTAGTCAGGCCGACAGGTACAATCAGCCCCAGCATTTT.

The V and J genes are TRBV27 and TRBJ2-5; D is unresolved. Germline lookup yields CDR1 MNHEY and CDR2 SMNVEV (reference sequence). The CDR3 totals 15 residues. V was clipped by 0 bases and J by 1 base, with 9 bases between them. The CDR3 coding sequence is TGTGCCAGCAGTTTATCGGCGGCAGCCCAAGAGACCCAGTACTTC. This codes for CASSLSAAAQETQYF.

This clone has only one observation. The chain carries TRBV4-1 and TRBJ2-3; no clear D gene. The CDR3 is made up of 16 amino acids. Germline loops: CDR1 MGHRA, CDR2 YSYEKL. The V and J ends lost 4 bases and 0 bases respectively, with 14 bases between them. The CDR3 here is CASSLSGRTSTDTQYF. As DNA, the CDR3 is TGCGCCAGCAGCCTATCAGGCAGAACTAGCACAGATACGCAGTATTTT.

The rearrangement links TRBV27 to TRBJ2-1, with D possibly matching TRBD1 (5 bases). V was shortened by 6 bases and J by 4 bases, with 16 bases between the two germline ends. The CDR3 has 15 residues. Looked up from germline, CDR1 is MNHEY and CDR2 is SMNVEV (reference sequence). The CDR3 is CASSPSWPGYNEQFF. The CDR3 bases are TGTGCCAGCAGCCCCTCCTGGCCAGGGTACAATGAGCAGTTCTTC.

This rearrangement joins TRBV27 to TRBJ2-7; 7 bases align to TRBD1. The J segment lost 4 bases and the V segment lost 8 bases, leaving 8 bases of the junction unmatched. The CDR3 runs 13 residues. Germline assignment: CDR1 MNHEY and CDR2 SMNVEV (reference sequence). The CDR3 coding sequence is TGTGCCAGCGCCCCGACAGGGCCGTACGAGCAGTACTTC. Translated: CASAPTGPYEQYF.

This clone was seen only once. The genes are TRBV20-1 and TRBJ1-1, with D possibly matching TRBD1 (5 bases). This CDR3 is 11 amino acids long. V was shortened by 7 bases and J by 3 bases, with 9 bases between the two germline ends. Germline V gives CDR1 DFQATT, CDR2 SNEGSKA (reference sequence). The CDR3 DNA reads as TGCAGTGTCAGGGAAGACACTGAAGCTTTCTTT. Protein sequence: CSVREDTEAFF.

The chain recombines TRBV27 with TRBJ2-4, with D possibly matching TRBD1 (5 bases). V lost 5 bases and J 1 base, leaving 21 bases between the germline ends. The CDR3 length is 18 residues. Per germline, CDR1 MNHEY and CDR2 SMNVEV (reference sequence). CDR3 in amino acids: CASSPPLGQGAAKNIQYF. CDR3 in DNA: TGTGCCAGCAGTCCCCCCCTCGGGCAGGGTGCGGCCAAAAACATTCAGTACTTC.

The V call is TRBV5-1, the J call TRBJ2-7; 8 nucleotides align to TRBD1. CDR1 is SGHRS, CDR2 YFSETQ, per germline. This CDR3 is 14 amino acids long. Losses at the gene ends were 0 bases for V and 3 bases for J; bases not matched to a gene: 2. DNA of the CDR3: TGCGCCAGCAGCTTGGAACAGGGGGGCTACGAGCAGTACTTC. Amino acids: CASSLEQGGYEQYF.

This chain links TRBV2 with TRBJ2-3; tentative D call: TRBD1 (6 bases). The CDR3 has 12 amino acids. V was trimmed by 5 bases and J by 8 bases, leaving 11 bases between them. In germline, CDR1 is SNHLY, CDR2 FYNNEI. DNA of the CDR3: TGTGCCAGCAGTTTGGACAGCCCTACGCAGTATTTT. It encodes CASSLDSPTQYF.

This clone came up a few times. The rearrangement uses TRBV5-4 and TRBJ2-3, with 10 bases that match TRBD1. This CDR3 contains 15 residues. Germline lookup yields CDR1 SGHNT and CDR2 YYREEE (reference sequence). V lost 4 bases, J lost 3 bases, and 5 bases stayed unmatched. The CDR3 is CASSRTGGGTDTQYF. CDR3 nucleotide sequence: TGTGCCAGCAGCCGGACAGGGGGAGGAACAGATACGCAGTATTTT.

This chain links TRBV6-5 with TRBJ1-5, with D possibly being TRBD1 (5 bases). This CDR3 has 13 residues. The germline CDR1 and CDR2 sequences are MNHEY and SVGAGI. V was clipped by 6 bases and J by 5 bases, with 11 bases between them. The CDR3 spells CASRETGDQPQHF. CDR3 nucleotide sequence: TGTGCCAGCAGAGAAACAGGAGATCAGCCCCAGCATTTT.

The V call is TRBV7-2, the J call TRBJ1-4; D uncertain. This CDR3 contains 15 residues. From germline, CDR1 is SGHTA and CDR2 FQGNSA. Trimming removed 2 bases from V and 0 bases from J, with 7 bases in between. CDR3 in amino acids: CASSLRRATNEKLFF. The CDR3 nucleotides read TGTGCCAGCAGCTTAAGGAGGGCAACTAATGAAAAACTGTTTTTT. Complete variable domain (other parts from reference TRBV7-2 and TRBJ1-4): GAGVSQSPSNKVTEKGKDVELRCDPISGHTALYWYRQSLGQGLEFLIYFQGNSAPDKSGLPSDRFSAERTGGSVSTLTIQRTQQEDSAVYLCASSLRRATNEKLFFGSGTQLSVL.

This chain connects TRBV4-2 to TRBJ2-6, with TRBD1 identical over 7 bases. After removal of 1 base from V and 0 bases from J, the junction contained 6 bases not matched to a gene. The CDR3 covers 18 residues. CDR1 is LGHNA, CDR2 YNFKEQ, per germline. CDR3 bases: TGTGCCAGCAGCCAAGTACAGGGGACACACTCTGGGGCCAACGTCCTGACTTTC. Its protein product is CASSQVQGTHSGANVLTF.

This sequence joins TRBV23-1 and TRBJ2-7, with 7 bases that match TRBD1. TRBV23-1 belongs to the ORF category, with a function that is uncertain. The junction had 7 bases not matched to a gene; V was cut back by 4 bases and J by 4 bases. This CDR3 has 14 residues. The CDR3 DNA reads as TGCGCCAGCAGTCTCGGGACAGTCTCTTACGAGCAGTACTTC. Translated, it gives CASSLGTVSYEQYF.

CDR3 region: CASSLGQPGSQPQHF. CDR3 sequence (DNA): TGTGCCAGCAGCTTAGGACAGCCAGGGTCGCAGCCCCAGCATTTT. The chain joins TRBV7-9 to TRBJ1-5, with a weak D call TRBD1 (5 bases). The CDR3 length is 15 residues. V lost 1 base, J lost 7 bases, and 14 bases lay in between. Germline CDR1 SEHNR, CDR2 FQNEAQ (reference sequence).

This clone turned up a few times. The chain uses TRBV7-3 and TRBJ1-1; D is possibly TRBD1 (6 bases). This CDR3 comprises 15 residues. CDR1 is SGHTA and CDR2 is FQGTGA in the germline V gene. The V gene lost 2 bases and the J gene lost 4 bases, with 14 bases spanning the gap. CDR3 bases: TGTGCCAGCAGCTTAGGGGGCAGGGGAGTCACTGAAGCTTTCTTT. Amino acids: CASSLGGRGVTEAFF.

This chain connects TRBV2 to TRBJ1-1; TRBD1 might be the D (6 bases). The CDR3 contains 12 residues. CDR1 SNHLY and CDR2 FYNNEI come from the germline V gene. V lost 8 bases and J lost 8, with 15 bases in between. The CDR3 loop reads CASGSGVIEAFF. The CDR3 DNA sequence: TGTGCCAGCGGTTCAGGGGTTATCGAAGCTTTCTTT.

DNA for the CDR3: TGTGCCAGTAGTGCCTACAGGGACCGGAGATATGGCTACACCTTC. This sequence encodes CASSAYRDRRYGYTF. V usage is TRBV19 and J usage is TRBJ1-2; possibly TRBD1 for D (6 bases). The CDR3 contains 15 residues. Trimming stripped 5 bases from V and 5 bases from J, with 18 bases between. CDR1 is LNHDA and CDR2 is SQIVND in the germline V gene (reference sequence).

The chain couples TRBV7-9 to TRBJ2-7; TRBD1 might be the D (5 bases). This CDR3 region has 13 residues. V lost 7 bases to trimming and J lost 0 bases, with 10 bases between them. Per the germline V gene, CDR1 is SEHNR and CDR2 is FQNEAQ (reference sequence). The CDR3 sequence: CASIQDASYEQYF. In DNA, the CDR3 is TGTGCCAGCATACAGGACGCCTCCTACGAGCAGTACTTC.

Regarding this clone: The same CDR3 is also encoded by other DNA sequences in this sample. The chain employs TRBV27 and TRBJ2-1; TRBD1 matches 9 bases. The germline V gene has CDR1 MNHEY and CDR2 SMNVEV (reference sequence). The CDR3 contains 14 residues. The V segment lost 4 bases and the J segment 4 bases; nucleotides outside the gene matches: 2. The CDR3 protein is CASSSGTGYNEQFF. The CDR3, as DNA: TGTGCCAGCAGTTCCGGGACAGGGTACAATGAGCAGTTCTTC.

This clone has only a few counts. V gene TRBV7-2 combines with J gene TRBJ1-1; 7 bases match TRBD1. Germline-derived CDR1 and CDR2 are SGHTA and FQGNSA. The ends lost 2 bases at V and 0 bases at J; junction bases unmatched: 6. The CDR3 covers 16 residues. CDR3 coding DNA: TGTGCCAGCAGCTTAAGGTCGGGACAGATGAACACTGAAGCTTTCTTT. This translates into CASSLRSGQMNTEAFF.